The present T cell receptor (beta chain) was sequenced within a study of cytotoxic CD8 clonotypes in ibrutinib-treated CLL. Background on the study: Response samples were taken after a median of approximately 11 months on treatment, range 6 to 36.

Overall study findings and caveats: Baseline values of clonality outstripped age-matched healthy donors and followed circulating CD8+ T-cell counts. Public clonotypes were seen rarely and were contracted or stable on treatment.

The assay was immunoSEQ multiplex PCR, and TCRdb's table has in-frame clones only and misses some. Seen here are about 68,000 clones, 80% observed once, and the top ten hold about 8%. This clone was seen a handful of times. Its antigen is still unknown. The CDR3 has 16 residues. Trimming removed 4 bases from V and 0 bases from J; junction bases left unmatched: 6. In germline, CDR1 is SGHRS, CDR2 YFSETQ. The receptor was isolated from a human donor with chronic lymphocytic leukemia. This sample comprised PBMCs, obtained at disease progression, from a patient treated with ibrutinib. The chain joins TRBV5-1 to TRBJ2-3, with TRBD2 identical over 9 bases. This CDR3 reads CASSAGAGGSTDTQYF. The CDR3 DNA sequence: TGCGCCAGCAGCGCCGGAGCGGGGGGCAGCACAGATACGCAGTATTTT.